This T cell receptor beta chain appears in the sequencing data of a study of cytomegalovirus exposure and HLA in healthy donors. For the study at large: Assignment to the Caucasian-associated ancestry cluster applied to roughly 80% of the roughly 410 genotyped donors.

Germline V lookup: CDR1 MDHEN, CDR2 SYDVKM. This CDR3 region has 15 residues. Trimming cost V 6 bases and J 3 bases; bases outside gene matches: 6. The PCR employed 60 Vbeta primers together with 13 Jbeta primers. TCRdb's copy holds only in-frame clones and misses some; the assay was immunoSEQ multiplex PCR. This sample yields about 110,000 clones, of which around 71% are seen a single time; less than 0.95% belongs to the top ten. The TCR sequence derives from a boy between 10 and 17 years old in good health and CMV-seronegative. Source material: PBMCs. The genes are TRBV28 and TRBJ2-2; 8 positions match TRBD1. CDR3 bases: TGTGCCAGCAGCCAGGGACAGGCGCACACCGGGGAGCTGTTTTTT. Translation gives CASSQGQAHTGELFF.